These T cell receptor beta chains were read from a single sample in a study of neurological immune-mediated disorders. TCRdb itself ran the 5' RACE reads through MiXCR, one entry per CDR3 protein. This table holds 85,000 to 100,000 distinct CDR3 sequences, around 3.4% found once. Sequenced material: PBMCs. These receptors were obtained from a woman aged 18-29 years with multiple sclerosis. Both conserved end residues are part of each CDR3. The D gene is left open where the match is weak. Clone size is stated in some rows and not others, as once, few, many or a class when expanded.

>TRBV20-1|many|TRBD2|TRBJ2-1
CSALLRAGVYNEQFF
TGCAGTGCTCTTCTCAGAGCGGGGGTCTACAATGAGCAGTTCTTC
>TRBV5-1|many|-|TRBJ2-7
CASSTEGIYEQYF
TGCGCCAGCAGCACCGAGGGGATTTACGAGCAGTACTTC
>TRBV6-1|many|TRBD1|TRBJ2-7
CASGWTGVYEQYF
TGTGCCAGCGGATGGACAGGGGTCTACGAGCAGTACTTC
>TRBV29-1|many|-|TRBJ2-7
CSVVSRGSYEQYF
TGCAGCGTTGTTAGCCGGGGCTCCTACGAGCAGTACTTC
>TRBV7-6|many|-|TRBJ2-7
CASSLVGAYEQYF
TGTGCCAGCAGCTTAGTCGGGGCCTACGAGCAGTACTTC
>TRBV6-1|many|-|TRBJ2-3
CASSGPQGWGVKTDTQYF
TGTGCCAGCAGTGGGCCACAGGGATGGGGCGTAAAAACAGATACGCAGTATTTT
>TRBV10-3|many|-|TRBJ2-1
CAISESQIQNEQFF
TGTGCCATCAGTGAGTCGCAGATACAGAATGAGCAGTTCTTC
>TRBV29-1|many|-|TRBJ1-1
CSVVRGNTEAFF
TGCAGCGTTGTTCGGGGGAACACTGAAGCTTTCTTT
>TRBV24-1|many|-|TRBJ2-5
CATSGGTRNNPQETQYF
TGTGCCACCAGTGGGGGCACCCGCAATAACCCTCAAGAGACCCAGTACTTC
>TRBV5-1|many|-|TRBJ2-2
CASSWDTANTGELFF
TGCGCCAGCAGCTGGGACACTGCGAACACCGGGGAGCTGTTTTTT
>TRBV5-1|many|-|TRBJ1-2
CASSLDRVRDGYTF
TGCGCCAGCAGCTTGGACAGGGTGAGAGATGGCTACACCTTC
>TRBV12-3/TRBV12-4|many|TRBD1|TRBJ2-2
CASLQGVWDGELFF
TGTGCCAGCCTACAGGGGGTCTGGGACGGGGAGCTGTTTTTT
>TRBV7-2|many|TRBD1|TRBJ1-3
CASSSQGAPGNTIYF
TGTGCCAGCAGCTCCCAGGGGGCCCCTGGAAACACCATATATTTT
>TRBV20-1|few|TRBD2|TRBJ2-7
CSAPSGNAYEQYF
TGCAGTGCCCCGAGCGGGAACGCCTACGAGCAGTACTTC
>TRBV5-6|many|TRBD1|TRBJ1-2
CASSPGQGARDGYTF
TGTGCCAGCAGCCCGGGACAGGGGGCGCGAGATGGCTACACCTTC
>TRBV7-2|many|TRBD1|TRBJ2-1
CASSVTTGGGRNEQFF
TGTGCCAGCAGTGTTACGACAGGGGGCGGGAGGAATGAGCAGTTCTTC
>TRBV28|few|-|TRBJ1-1
CASIRQERIGVNTEAFF
TGTGCCAGCATAAGACAGGAGAGGATTGGTGTGAACACTGAAGCTTTCTTT
>TRBV7-2|many|TRBD2|TRBJ2-7
CASSRTGLVAYEQYF
TGTGCCAGCAGCCGTACGGGACTAGTGGCCTACGAGCAGTACTTC
>TRBV7-2|-|TRBD1|TRBJ1-6
CASSPPPGTGSSPLNF
TGTGCCAGCAGCCCACCTCCCGGGACAGGGTCTTCACCCCTCAACTTT
>TRBV10-3|many|TRBD2|TRBJ2-3
CAISQTSGGTDTQYF
TGTGCCATCAGCCAGACTAGCGGGGGCACAGATACGCAGTATTTT
>TRBV29-1|many|-|TRBJ2-2
CSVVGHRDTGELFF
TGCAGCGTTGTTGGTCACCGGGACACCGGGGAGCTGTTTTTT
>TRBV28|many|TRBD1|TRBJ2-5
CASSSGQGSETQYF
TGTGCCAGCAGCTCAGGACAGGGTTCCGAGACCCAGTACTTC
>TRBV20-1|many|-|TRBJ1-5
CSASGRVGWSNQPQHF
TGCAGTGCTAGTGGCAGGGTGGGCTGGAGCAATCAGCCCCAGCATTTT
>TRBV15|many|-|TRBJ2-7
CATSTARGEQYF
TGTGCCACCAGCACGGCGAGGGGCGAGCAGTACTTC
>TRBV7-2|many|-|TRBJ2-3
CASSDTNWGDTQYF
TGTGCCAGCAGCGACACTAACTGGGGAGATACGCAGTATTTT
>TRBV7-2|many|TRBD2|TRBJ2-1
CASSLVLAGGPKSWYNEQFF
TGTGCCAGCAGCTTAGTTCTAGCGGGAGGGCCGAAGTCTTGGTACAATGAGCAGTTCTTC
>TRBV5-6|many|TRBD1|TRBJ2-2
CASSFRAGGQGGAGELFF
TGTGCCAGCAGCTTTCGGGCAGGAGGACAGGGAGGCGCCGGGGAGCTGTTTTTT
>TRBV10-3|many|-|TRBJ2-4
CAISDPQNREGAKNIQYF
TGTGCCATCAGTGACCCCCAGAACAGGGAAGGGGCCAAAAACATTCAGTACTTC
>TRBV28|many|-|TRBJ2-2
CASSFVWGHRIGELFF
TGTGCCAGCAGTTTCGTCTGGGGGCATAGGATCGGGGAGCTGTTTTTT
>TRBV6-2/TRBV6-3|many|TRBD2|TRBJ2-1
CASSPGLEYNEQFF
TGTGCCAGCAGCCCGGGACTAGAATACAATGAGCAGTTCTTC
>TRBV5-6|many|-|TRBJ1-2
CASSLPAVYGYTF
TGTGCCAGCAGCTTGCCGGCAGTTTATGGCTACACCTTC
>TRBV6-2/TRBV6-3|many|-|TRBJ2-5
CASSLTETQYF
TGTGCCAGCAGTTTAACTGAGACCCAGTACTTC
>TRBV20-1|many|TRBD1|TRBJ1-5
CSARNRGGEPQHF
TGCAGTGCTAGAAACAGGGGGGGAGAGCCCCAGCATTTT
>TRBV5-1|many|TRBD2|TRBJ2-3
CASSASGAQYF
TGCGCCAGCAGCGCTAGCGGGGCACAGTATTTT
>TRBV5-1|many|TRBD1|TRBJ1-1
CASSLRRTGGPSTEAFF
TGCGCCAGCAGCTTGCGACGGACAGGGGGCCCTTCCACGGAAGCTTTCTTT
>TRBV5-1|few|TRBD1|TRBJ2-1
CASSFDRGLDNEQFF
TGCGCCAGCAGCTTTGACAGGGGGCTAGACAATGAGCAGTTCTTC
>TRBV4-1|many|TRBD2|TRBJ2-3
CASSQVLLAGGYTDTQYF
TGCGCCAGCAGCCAAGTTCTACTAGCGGGGGGTTACACAGATACGCAGTATTTT
>TRBV5-5|many|-|TRBJ1-1
CASSNLVNTEAFF
TGTGCCAGCAGCAACCTAGTGAACACTGAAGCTTTCTTT
>TRBV7-7|many|-|TRBJ2-2
CASSHGAEGELFF
TGTGCTAGCAGCCACGGGGCCGAGGGGGAGCTGTTTTTT
>TRBV4-3|many|-|TRBJ2-7
CASSQGPGADEQYF
TGCGCCAGCAGCCAAGGTCCGGGTGCGGACGAGCAGTACTTC
>TRBV7-9|few|-|TRBJ1-1
CASSFAGTGNTEAFF
TGTGCCAGCAGCTTCGCCGGGACGGGGAACACTGAAGCTTTCTTT
>TRBV20-1|many|-|TRBJ1-1
CSARGGHGAFF
TGCAGTGCTAGGGGGGGGCACGGAGCTTTCTTT
>TRBV27|many|-|TRBJ2-7
CASSLGGNEQYF
TGTGCCAGCAGTTTAGGGGGTAATGAGCAGTACTTC
>TRBV5-5|many|-|TRBJ2-1
CASSLGSEDEQFF
TGTGCCAGCAGCTTGGGATCCGAAGATGAGCAGTTCTTC
>TRBV6-5|many|-|TRBJ2-1
CASRDLRGSYNEQFF
TGTGCCAGCAGAGATCTTCGGGGGTCTTACAATGAGCAGTTCTTC
>TRBV10-3|many|TRBD1|TRBJ2-2
CAIRKADRERTGELFF
TGTGCCATCAGAAAGGCTGACAGGGAGAGGACCGGGGAGCTGTTTTTT
>TRBV6-5|many|-|TRBJ2-1
CASSYSANRVNEQFF
TGTGCCAGCAGTTACTCAGCGAACAGGGTCAATGAGCAGTTCTTC
>TRBV4-1|many|TRBD2|TRBJ2-2
CASSPHRTSPTNTGELFF
TGCGCCAGCAGCCCACACAGGACTAGCCCGACGAACACCGGGGAGCTGTTTTTT
>TRBV20-1|many|TRBD2|TRBJ2-1
CSARDHGGLAIYNEQFF
TGCAGTGCTAGAGATCATGGAGGACTAGCGATATACAATGAGCAGTTCTTC
>TRBV6-2/TRBV6-3|many|-|TRBJ2-1
CATNYYEGEQFF
TGTGCCACCAATTATTACGAGGGGGAGCAGTTCTTC
>TRBV6-5|many|TRBD1|TRBJ2-7
CASRQTGDEQYF
TGTGCCAGCAGACAGACAGGGGACGAGCAGTACTTC
>TRBV28|many|-|TRBJ2-1
CALGATGVFEQFF
TGTGCCCTCGGGGCAACCGGGGTATTTGAGCAGTTCTTC
>TRBV2|many|-|TRBJ2-3
CASSDHRDSTSDTQYF
TGTGCCAGCAGTGATCACAGGGACTCAACTTCAGATACGCAGTATTTT
>TRBV28|many|-|TRBJ2-7
CASSLKSWGSYEQYF
TGTGCCAGCAGTTTAAAGTCCTGGGGGAGCTACGAGCAGTACTTC
>TRBV12-3/TRBV12-4|many|-|TRBJ2-5
CASTHSSQETQYF
TGTGCCAGCACCCACAGCTCCCAAGAGACCCAGTACTTC
>TRBV18|many|-|TRBJ2-6
CASSPYNSGANVLTF
TGTGCCAGCTCACCCTATAACTCTGGGGCCAACGTCCTGACTTTC